These 26 T cell receptor beta chains share one sample of origin, sequenced in a study of cytomegalovirus exposure and HLA in healthy donors. Vbeta (60) and Jbeta (13) primers were used in the PCR. Assay: immunoSEQ multiplex PCR; the TCRdb copy retains only in-frame clones and omits some. In the table there are about 99,000 clones, about 78% of which are singletons. The specimen sequenced was PBMCs. The receptors were sampled from a man aged 40-50 years in good health and CMV-seronegative.

Turning to this clone: Different DNA sequences within this sample yield the same CDR3. This sequence joins TRBV30 and TRBJ2-3, with D possibly being TRBD2 (6 bases). Germline loops: CDR1 GTSNPN, CDR2 SVGIG (reference sequence). Trimming cost V 5 bases and J 0 bases, with 9 bases left between them. The CDR3 contains 13 residues. The CDR3 protein is CAWAGPSTDTQYF. The CDR3, as DNA: TGTGCCTGGGCGGGACCCAGCACAGATACGCAGTATTTT.

DNA for the CDR3: TGCGCCAGCAGTACTAGCGCCCCCTCCTACGAGCAGTACTTC. It codes for CASSTSAPSYEQYF. J is TRBJ2-7 and V is TRBV5-1; 7 bases are shared with TRBD2. V lost 5 bases, J lost 0 bases, and 5 bases stayed unmatched. CDR3 length equals 14 residues. CDR1 SGHRS and CDR2 YFSETQ come from the germline V gene. Drawing the rest from reference TRBV5-1 and TRBJ2-7, the complete variable domain is KAGVTQTPRYLIKTRGQQVTLSCSPISGHRSVSWYQQTPGQGLQFLFEYFSETQRNKGNFPGRFSGRQFSNSRSEMNVSTLELGDSALYLCASSTSAPSYEQYFGPGTRLTVT.

The chain links TRBV28 to TRBJ1-5; D uncertain. The V end lost 6 bases, the J end lost 6 bases, and 6 bases lay between the germline ends. This CDR3 spans 11 amino acids. Germline V gene lookup returns CDR1 MDHEN and CDR2 SYDVKM. Here the CDR3 DNA reads TGTGCCAGCAGGGGGAGTCAGCCCCAGCATTTT. Protein sequence: CASRGSQPQHF.

The chain combines TRBV25-1 with TRBJ2-1; 8 bases are a match to TRBD2. The germline CDR1 and CDR2 sequences are MGHDK and SYGVNS. The CDR3 is 15 amino acids. With 3 bases clipped from V and 9 bases from J, the junction kept 10 bases outside the gene matches. CDR3 sequence (DNA): TGTGCCAGCAGTGAGTCTGACGGGGGGGCCTCTGAGCAGTTCTTC. Translation gives CASSESDGGASEQFF.

The V gene is TRBV10-1, the J gene TRBJ2-1; TRBD2 matches 7 bases. The CDR3 spans 14 residues. V gave up 3 bases and J gave up 5 bases; unmatched junction bases: 4. Germline assignment: CDR1 WNHNN and CDR2 SYGVQD (reference sequence). The CDR3 is CASSDGTTNNEQFF. CDR3 bases: TGCGCCAGCAGTGATGGGACTACCAACAATGAGCAGTTCTTC.

On this clone: Compared with germline, one end of the junction differs, possibly owing to a read error. This chain uses TRBV11-2 with TRBJ2-3, with D perhaps matching TRBD1 (5 bases). CDR3 length: 13 residues. CDR1 and CDR2 from the germline V gene are SGHAT and FQNNGV. The CDR3 is CASSGRLTGTQYF. The CDR3 DNA follows: TGTGCCAGCAGCGGCCGCTTAACAGGTACGCAGTATTTT.

The rearrangement links TRBV28 to TRBJ1-1; 8 positions match TRBD1. Germline V gene lookup returns CDR1 MDHEN and CDR2 SYDVKM. The length of the CDR3 is 15 residues. Trimming removed 7 bases from V and 4 bases from J; junction bases left unmatched: 11. The CDR3 protein is CASKKVQGVGTEAFF. The CDR3 region has the DNA TGTGCCAGCAAGAAGGTACAGGGGGTGGGCACTGAAGCTTTCTTT.

This clone showed up just once. The chain combines TRBV7-2 with TRBJ2-5; D gene uncertain. Matching the DNA end better, TRBJ2-7 makes the J call doubtful. CDR3 size: 13 residues. Germline CDR1 reads SGHTA; CDR2 reads FQGNSA. CDR3 bases: TGTGCAGTTGAGGCGGTTACCTCCTACGAGCAGTACTTC. Translated: CAVEAVTSYEQYF.

The J gene is TRBJ2-7, the V gene TRBV5-1, with TRBD1 identical over 7 bases. The J segment lost 1 base and the V segment lost 3 bases, leaving 4 bases of the junction unmatched. Germline V gene lookup returns CDR1 SGHRS and CDR2 YFSETQ. The CDR3 extends over 14 amino acids. The CDR3 sequence: CASSSRDSSYEQYF. The CDR3 coding sequence is TGCGCCAGCAGCTCGAGGGACAGTTCCTACGAGCAGTACTTC.

Of note for this clone: One end of the junction does not line up with germline, which may come from a read error. The same CDR3 arises from other DNA sequences in this sample as well. The chain joins TRBV25-1 to TRBJ1-2; TRBD1 aligns across 12 bases. Germline V gene lookup returns CDR1 MGHDK and CDR2 SYGVNS. The CDR3 consists of 16 residues. CDR3 region: CASRAPGTGGGYGYTF. CDR3 nucleotides: TGTGCCAGCAGGGCCCCCGGGACAGGGGGCGGCTATGGTTACACCTTC.

The rearrangement joins TRBV27 to TRBJ1-2, with TRBD1 identical over 10 bases. This CDR3 region has 17 residues. Germline V gene lookup returns CDR1 MNHEY and CDR2 SMNVEV (reference sequence). The V segment lost 6 bases and the J segment 3 bases; nucleotides outside the gene matches: 13. The CDR3 sequence: CASRPGLGQGIDYGYTF. DNA for the CDR3: TGTGCCAGCAGACCAGGCCTGGGACAGGGGATCGACTATGGCTACACCTTC.

V usage is TRBV29-1 and J usage is TRBJ2-5; 7 nucleotides line up with TRBD2. The end of the DNA is better explained by TRBJ2-7, so the J call may be wrong. CDR1 is SQVTM and CDR2 is ANQGSEA in the germline V gene. There are 12 residues in the CDR3. The CDR3 here is CSVAGGGYEQYF. The CDR3 DNA sequence: TGCAGCGTTGCTGGCGGGGGCTACGAGCAGTACTTC.

The gene calls are TRBV29-1 and TRBJ2-1; D is unresolved. V was trimmed by 6 bases and J by 4 bases, leaving 16 bases between them. Germline CDR1 reads SQVTM; CDR2 reads ANQGSEA. The CDR3 is made up of 14 amino acids. In DNA, the CDR3 is TGCAGCGTCACCCCCCAGCTCGGGTACAATGAGCAGTTCTTC. The encoded protein is CSVTPQLGYNEQFF.

The sample holds a few counts of this clone. This CDR3 is CASSAGRIANEKLFF. The CDR3 DNA reads as TGTGCCAGCAGTGCGGGACGGATTGCTAATGAAAAACTGTTTTTT. The J gene is TRBJ1-4, the V gene TRBV28, with a weak D call TRBD1 (5 bases). Trimming took 5 bases from V and 3 from J, leaving 13 bases between them. The CDR3 spans 15 residues. Germline V gene data show CDR1 as MDHEN and CDR2 as SYDVKM.

The V call is TRBV5-1, the J call TRBJ2-7; 8 bases are shared with TRBD2. This CDR3 has 14 amino acids. In germline, CDR1 is SGHRS, CDR2 YFSETQ. V dropped 2 bases and J dropped 3; count of bases not matched to a gene: 4. As DNA, the CDR3 is TGCGCCAGCAGCTTTGGGACTAGTCTCTACGAGCAGTACTTC. Translation gives CASSFGTSLYEQYF.

The chain uses TRBV10-1 and TRBJ1-1; D is uncertain. Germline-derived CDR1 and CDR2 are WNHNN and SYGVQD (reference sequence). The CDR3 totals 12 residues. With 3 bases removed from V and 4 bases from J, the gap between germline ends came to 6 bases. The CDR3 DNA is TGCGCCAGCAGTGAAACAGCCACTGAAGCTTTCTTT. This encodes CASSETATEAFF.

This clone was seen once. This rearrangement joins TRBV5-6 to TRBJ2-3; TRBD2 matches at 12 bases. There are 12 residues in the CDR3. Trimming removed 3 bases from V and 14 bases from J; junction bases left unmatched: 4. CDR1 and CDR2 from the germline V gene are SGHDT and YYEEEE. The chain's CDR3 is CASSSLAGGLYF. The CDR3 coding sequence is TGTGCCAGCAGCTCCCTAGCGGGAGGGTTGTATTTT.

The chain links TRBV5-8 to TRBJ1-2; 7 positions match TRBD1. Trimming cost V 4 bases and J 4 bases; bases outside gene matches: 4. Germline lookup yields CDR1 SGHTS and CDR2 YDEGEE. This CDR3 is 13 amino acids long. The CDR3 reads CASSRDRVYGYTF. CDR3 coding DNA: TGTGCCAGCAGCCGCGACAGGGTCTATGGCTACACCTTC. Looking up the rest from reference TRBV5-8 and TRBJ1-2 gives the full variable domain: EAGVTQSPTHLIKTRGQQATLRCSPISGHTSVYWYQQALGLGLQFLLWYDEGEERNRGNFPPRFSGRQFPNYSSELNVNALELEDSALYLCASSRDRVYGYTFGSGTRLTVV.

The chain recombines TRBV11-3 with TRBJ2-1; the D is unclear. The V and J ends lost 0 bases and 12 bases respectively, with 12 bases between them. The CDR3 totals 13 residues. CDR1 SGHNT and CDR2 YENEEA come from the germline V gene. DNA for the CDR3: TGTGCCAGCAGCTTAGATCCTGGGTCGGGGCAGTTCTTC. Its translation is CASSLDPGSGQFF.

The gene calls are TRBV7-9 and TRBJ2-2; 9 positions match TRBD1. Germline CDR1 reads SEHNR; CDR2 reads FQNEAQ (reference sequence). This CDR3 contains 15 residues. V lost 5 bases to trimming and J lost 4 bases; unmatched junction nucleotides: 5. The CDR3 is CASSPWGQGTGELFF. The CDR3 coding sequence is TGTGCCAGCAGCCCTTGGGGACAGGGCACCGGGGAGCTGTTTTTT.

The chain employs TRBV4-1 and TRBJ1-2; D is uncertain. Germline CDR1 MGHRA, CDR2 YSYEKL. With 1 base removed from V and 3 bases from J, the gap between germline ends came to 9 bases. The CDR3 totals 14 residues. CDR3: CASSQVGRDYGYTF. As DNA, the CDR3 is TGCGCCAGCAGCCAAGTAGGCCGGGACTATGGCTACACCTTC.

V usage is TRBV5-1 and J usage is TRBJ1-6, with 7 bases aligning to TRBD1. The CDR3 loop spans 15 amino acids. The germline gives CDR1 SGHRS, CDR2 YFSETQ. J gave up 4 bases and V 4 bases, and 5 bases lay outside the gene matches. DNA for the CDR3: TGCGCCAGCAGCGGAGGGACAGATTATAATTCACCCCTCCACTTT. Its protein product is CASSGGTDYNSPLHF.

The chain couples TRBV9 to TRBJ1-2; D gene uncertain. V lost 3 bases and J lost 5, with 5 bases in between. Per the germline V gene, CDR1 is SGDLS and CDR2 is YYNGEE. The CDR3 sequence is 11 residues long. In nucleotides, the CDR3 is TGTGCCAGCAGCGCGGGGTATGGCTACACCTTC. It codes for CASSAGYGYTF.

The chain combines TRBV11-2 with TRBJ2-5; 9 bases are a match to TRBD2. J was trimmed by 5 bases and V by 4 bases; bases with no gene match: 11. The CDR3 covers 16 residues. The germline V gene encodes CDR1 SGHAT and CDR2 FQNNGV. The chain's CDR3 is CASSSSGAGVRETQYF. The CDR3 DNA reads as TGTGCCAGCAGCTCTAGCGGGGCAGGGGTAAGGGAGACCCAGTACTTC.

This chain connects TRBV6-5 to TRBJ2-7; 7 bases map to TRBD2. The CDR3 totals 14 residues. Per the germline V gene, CDR1 is MNHEY and CDR2 is SVGAGI. The ends lost 7 bases at V and 3 bases at J; junction bases unmatched: 9. The CDR3 here is CASIQTSGGYEQYF. The CDR3 nucleotides are TGTGCCAGCATCCAAACCTCGGGGGGCTACGAGCAGTACTTC.

The chain links TRBV7-8 to TRBJ2-1; 14 bases line up with TRBD2. The germline gives CDR1 SGHVS, CDR2 FQNEAQ. The ends lost 5 bases at V and 6 bases at J; junction bases unmatched: 6. This CDR3 has 16 residues. The CDR3 DNA is TGTGCCAGCAGCCTCGGACTAGCGGGGGGTCTCAATGAGCAGTTCTTC. Translation gives CASSLGLAGGLNEQFF.